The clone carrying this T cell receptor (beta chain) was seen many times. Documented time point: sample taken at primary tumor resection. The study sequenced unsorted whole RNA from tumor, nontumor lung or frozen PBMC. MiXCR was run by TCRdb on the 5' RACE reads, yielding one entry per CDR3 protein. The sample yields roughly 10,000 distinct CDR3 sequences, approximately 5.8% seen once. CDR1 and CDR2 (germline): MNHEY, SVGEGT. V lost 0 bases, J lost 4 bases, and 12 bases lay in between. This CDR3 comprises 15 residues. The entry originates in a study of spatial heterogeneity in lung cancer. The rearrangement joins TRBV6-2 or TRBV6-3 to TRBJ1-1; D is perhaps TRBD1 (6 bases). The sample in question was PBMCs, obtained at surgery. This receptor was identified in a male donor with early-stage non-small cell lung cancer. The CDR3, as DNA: TGTGCCAGCAGTTACTCGGGGGCCGCGGGCACTGAAGCTTTCTTT. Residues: CASSYSGAAGTEAFF.